This record covers a single T cell receptor beta chain. This entry belongs to a study of blood T cell repertoires in COVID-19. Study at large: Sites in the United States, Italy and Spain provided acute and convalescent COVID-19 samples.

Under the authors' procedure: Estimation of nucleated cell counts was performed using reference gene primer amplification. Produced via immunoSEQ multiplex PCR; TCRdb's table is partial and in-frame only. D and trimming come from the DNA, and the V and J calls and clone size come from that table. The sample shows 250,000 to 350,000 clones, about nine tenths of them seen only once. CDR3 size: 15 residues. V shed 3 bases, J shed 5 bases, and the junction held 10 bases outside the gene matches. Germline V CDR1 and CDR2: SGHNT, YYREEE (reference sequence). J is TRBJ2-7 and V is TRBV5-4, with 8 bases fitting TRBD2. This TCR derives from a woman aged 50 to 60 who had recovered from COVID-19. The sample comprised peripheral blood. The CDR3 here is CASSSTSGPKNEQYF. CDR3 bases: TGTGCCAGCAGCTCCACTAGCGGTCCGAAGAACGAGCAGTACTTC.